This T cell receptor beta chain was documented in a study of cytomegalovirus exposure and HLA in healthy donors. In regard to this clone: The antigen is unknown.

The germline V and J ends were trimmed by 1 base and 0 bases, with 10 bases remaining between them. Germline V gene sequence: CDR1 LGHNA, CDR2 YNFKEQ. The CDR3 is 15 residues long. Study outcomes and limitations: Using the classifier, cytomegalovirus status was reportedly diagnosed with high specificity and sensitivity.

Both 60 Vbeta primers and 13 Jbeta primers went into the PCR. Profiled with immunoSEQ multiplex PCR; TCRdb holds only in-frame clones, not every one. Seen here are some 170,000 clones, roughly 77% observed once, and the top ten hold roughly 3.6%. This clonotype was sampled from a man younger than 40 in good health and CMV-seropositive. The sample consisted of PBMCs. The J gene is TRBJ2-7, the V gene TRBV4-2; TRBD2 is a possible D gene (6 bases). The DNA for the CDR3 is TGTGCCAGCAGCCAAGTGTCTAGCGACTCCTACGAGCAGTACTTC. Protein product: CASSQVSSDSYEQYF.